These T cell receptor beta chains were read from a single sample in a study of blood T cell repertoires in COVID-19. Using immunoSEQ multiplex PCR, the repertoire was profiled, and TCRdb retains in-frame clones only, with some absent. Altogether approximately 78,000 clones are present, 88% being singletons, with the ten largest covering approximately 30%. Specimen: peripheral blood. These receptors originate from a man aged 45-65 years with acute or convalescent COVID-19. Each CDR3 is given with its conserved first and last residue. The D gene is left open where the match is weak. Clone size is shown for a subset of rows, as once, few, many or a class of expanded clone.

J gene: TRBJ1-1
V gene: TRBV3-1/TRBV3-2
D gene: TRBD1
clone size: -
CDR3 protein: CASSYGTGMNTEAFF
CDR3 DNA: TGTGCCAGCAGCTACGGGACAGGGATGAACACTGAAGCTTTCTTT

J gene: TRBJ2-5
V gene: TRBV27
D gene: -
clone size: -
CDR3 protein: CASSLAGTPRETQYF
CDR3 DNA: TGTGCCAGCAGTTTAGCCGGGACACCTAGAGAGACCCAGTACTTC

J gene: TRBJ1-2
V gene: TRBV6-6
D gene: TRBD1
clone size: -
CDR3 protein: CASSYDGQGAYGYTF
CDR3 DNA: TGTGCCAGCAGTTACGATGGACAGGGGGCTTATGGCTACACCTTC

J gene: TRBJ1-1
V gene: TRBV21-1
D gene: -
clone size: -
CDR3 protein: CASSKQVNTEAFF
CDR3 DNA: TGTGCCAGCAGCAAACAGGTGAACACTGAAGCTTTCTTT

J gene: TRBJ2-2
V gene: TRBV11-2
D gene: -
clone size: once
CDR3 protein: CASSLVRQGGTGELFF
CDR3 DNA: TGTGCCAGCAGCTTAGTTCGCCAGGGCGGAACCGGGGAGCTGTTTTTT

J gene: TRBJ1-6
V gene: TRBV6-5
D gene: -
clone size: -
CDR3 protein: CASRSPDGENSPLHF
CDR3 DNA: TGTGCCAGCAGATCACCGGACGGGGAGAATTCACCCCTCCACTTT

J gene: TRBJ1-2
V gene: TRBV6-1
D gene: -
clone size: -
CDR3 protein: CASSEQEVNGYTF
CDR3 DNA: TGTGCCAGCAGTGAACAGGAAGTAAATGGCTACACCTTC

J gene: TRBJ1-6
V gene: TRBV6-5
D gene: TRBD1
clone size: -
CDR3 protein: CASSGQGDSPLHF
CDR3 DNA: TGTGCCAGCTCGGGACAGGGAGATTCACCCCTCCACTTT

J gene: TRBJ2-3
V gene: TRBV5-1
D gene: TRBD1
clone size: -
CDR3 protein: CASSTRQGVLDTQYF
CDR3 DNA: TGCGCCAGCAGCACTCGACAGGGGGTTTTAGATACGCAGTATTTT

J gene: TRBJ2-1
V gene: TRBV29-1
D gene: TRBD2
clone size: once
CDR3 protein: CSAASGGHEQFF
CDR3 DNA: TGCAGCGCGGCTAGCGGGGGGCATGAGCAGTTCTTC

J gene: TRBJ2-3
V gene: TRBV28
D gene: TRBD1
clone size: -
CDR3 protein: CASSLTGVIDTQYF
CDR3 DNA: TGTGCCAGCAGTTTAACAGGGGTAATAGATACGCAGTATTTT

J gene: TRBJ1-2
V gene: TRBV5-5
D gene: TRBD1
clone size: -
CDR3 protein: CASSTGTGANYGYTF
CDR3 DNA: TGTGCCAGCAGCACGGGGACAGGAGCTAACTATGGCTACACCTTC

J gene: TRBJ2-1
V gene: TRBV6-6
D gene: TRBD2
clone size: -
CDR3 protein: CASSYDLTSGVHEQFF
CDR3 DNA: TGTGCCAGCAGTTACGATCTGACTAGCGGGGTACATGAGCAGTTCTTC

J gene: TRBJ2-3
V gene: TRBV13
D gene: TRBD1
clone size: -
CDR3 protein: CASSLDRGTDTQYF
CDR3 DNA: TGTGCCAGCAGCCTAGACAGGGGAACAGATACGCAGTATTTT

J gene: TRBJ2-3
V gene: TRBV6-5
D gene: -
clone size: once
CDR3 protein: CAGRGSTDTQYF
CDR3 DNA: TGTGCCGGGCGGGGTAGCACAGATACGCAGTATTTT

J gene: TRBJ2-3
V gene: TRBV7-6
D gene: TRBD1
clone size: few
CDR3 protein: CASSPTGQGRTDTQYF
CDR3 DNA: TGTGCCAGCAGCCCAACGGGACAGGGTAGAACAGATACGCAGTATTTT

J gene: TRBJ2-3
V gene: TRBV2
D gene: -
clone size: -
CDR3 protein: CASSRRGGTTDTQYF
CDR3 DNA: TGTGCCAGCAGCCGAAGGGGGGGGACCACAGATACGCAGTATTTT

J gene: TRBJ2-7
V gene: TRBV10-1
D gene: TRBD1
clone size: once
CDR3 protein: CASSAGTGGRGQYF
CDR3 DNA: TGCGCCAGCAGTGCCGGGACAGGGGGCAGGGGGCAGTACTTC

J gene: TRBJ2-2
V gene: TRBV18
D gene: TRBD1
clone size: -
CDR3 protein: CASSPFTHRGSVTGELFF
CDR3 DNA: TGTGCCAGCTCACCATTCACGCACAGGGGTTCAGTCACCGGGGAGCTGTTTTTT

J gene: TRBJ2-3
V gene: TRBV5-1
D gene: -
clone size: -
CDR3 protein: CASSSGRGTSTDTQYF
CDR3 DNA: TGCGCCAGCAGCTCAGGCCGGGGGACTAGCACAGATACGCAGTATTTT

J gene: TRBJ1-1
V gene: TRBV11-1
D gene: TRBD1
clone size: -
CDR3 protein: CASSLSPGQGNTEAFF
CDR3 DNA: TGTGCCAGCAGCTTATCTCCGGGACAGGGGAACACTGAAGCTTTCTTT

J gene: TRBJ1-4
V gene: TRBV7-8
D gene: -
clone size: -
CDR3 protein: CASSLAGGATNEKLFF
CDR3 DNA: TGTGCCAGCAGCTTAGCGGGGGGGGCAACTAATGAAAAACTGTTTTTT

J gene: TRBJ2-3
V gene: TRBV7-8
D gene: -
clone size: -
CDR3 protein: CASTEARDTQYF
CDR3 DNA: TGTGCCAGCACCGAAGCGAGAGATACGCAGTATTTT

J gene: TRBJ1-3
V gene: TRBV4-1
D gene: -
clone size: -
CDR3 protein: CASSHQDSFSGNTIYF
CDR3 DNA: TGCGCCAGCAGCCACCAGGACAGTTTCTCTGGAAACACCATATATTTT

J gene: TRBJ1-2
V gene: TRBV19
D gene: -
clone size: -
CDR3 protein: CASTNTGGVVNYGYTF
CDR3 DNA: TGTGCCAGTACCAACACGGGGGGGGTCGTTAACTATGGCTACACCTTC

J gene: TRBJ1-2
V gene: TRBV9
D gene: -
clone size: -
CDR3 protein: CASSVVDSDHLSAGYTF
CDR3 DNA: TGTGCCAGCAGCGTAGTGGACAGTGACCATCTATCTGCTGGCTACACCTTC

J gene: TRBJ2-7
V gene: TRBV19
D gene: -
clone size: -
CDR3 protein: CASSISQGPYEQYF
CDR3 DNA: TGTGCCAGTAGTATTAGCCAGGGGCCCTACGAGCAGTACTTC

J gene: TRBJ2-5
V gene: TRBV18
D gene: -
clone size: -
CDR3 protein: CASSPRGVQETQYF
CDR3 DNA: TGTGCCAGCTCACCACGGGGGGTCCAAGAGACCCAGTACTTC

J gene: TRBJ1-1
V gene: TRBV10-3
D gene: TRBD1
clone size: -
CDR3 protein: CAVQGANVGTEAFF
CDR3 DNA: TGTGCCGTACAGGGGGCTAATGTGGGCACTGAAGCTTTCTTT

J gene: TRBJ2-1
V gene: TRBV19
D gene: TRBD1
clone size: -
CDR3 protein: CASSTFQGALGQFF
CDR3 DNA: TGTGCCAGTAGTACCTTCCAGGGGGCGCTTGGTCAGTTCTTC

J gene: TRBJ1-1
V gene: TRBV3-1/TRBV3-2
D gene: -
clone size: -
CDR3 protein: CASSQSFGGRVDF
CDR3 DNA: TGTGCCAGCAGCCAAAGCTTCGGGGGGAGGGTGGACTTT

J gene: TRBJ1-6
V gene: TRBV7-9
D gene: TRBD1
clone size: -
CDR3 protein: CASSPGQGYNSPLHF
CDR3 DNA: TGTGCCAGCAGCCCTGGACAGGGGTATAATTCACCCCTCCACTTT

J gene: TRBJ2-3
V gene: TRBV10-3
D gene: -
clone size: -
CDR3 protein: CAISEDSKNTDTQYF
CDR3 DNA: TGTGCCATCAGTGAAGACAGTAAAAACACAGATACGCAGTATTTT

J gene: TRBJ2-1
V gene: TRBV11-2
D gene: -
clone size: -
CDR3 protein: CASSSEGADEQFF
CDR3 DNA: TGTGCCAGCAGCTCGGAGGGGGCAGATGAGCAGTTCTTC

J gene: TRBJ2-7
V gene: TRBV5-1
D gene: -
clone size: -
CDR3 protein: CASSLEGSYEQYF
CDR3 DNA: TGCGCCAGCAGCTTGGAGGGGTCCTACGAGCAGTACTTC

J gene: TRBJ1-2
V gene: TRBV18
D gene: TRBD1
clone size: few
CDR3 protein: CASSLETGDYGYTF
CDR3 DNA: TGTGCCAGCTCACTAGAGACAGGGGACTATGGCTACACCTTC

J gene: TRBJ2-3
V gene: TRBV10-2
D gene: TRBD2
clone size: -
CDR3 protein: CASETGLAGTDTQYF
CDR3 DNA: TGCGCCAGCGAAACGGGACTAGCGGGGACAGATACGCAGTATTTT

J gene: TRBJ2-7
V gene: TRBV5-4
D gene: -
clone size: -
CDR3 protein: CASSLVGIGLISYEQYF
CDR3 DNA: TGTGCCAGCAGCTTGGTGGGCATTGGGCTTATTTCCTACGAGCAGTACTTC

J gene: TRBJ1-2
V gene: TRBV28
D gene: TRBD1
clone size: -
CDR3 protein: CASNTGTGTYGYTF
CDR3 DNA: TGTGCCAGCAACACCGGGACAGGGACATATGGCTACACCTTC

J gene: TRBJ2-7
V gene: TRBV5-1
D gene: -
clone size: -
CDR3 protein: CASSLGFFTSNHREQYF
CDR3 DNA: TGCGCCAGCAGCTTGGGTTTTTTCACCTCCAACCATCGGGAGCAGTACTTC

J gene: TRBJ1-2
V gene: TRBV19
D gene: TRBD1
clone size: -
CDR3 protein: CASSTGGRRDGYTF
CDR3 DNA: TGTGCCAGTAGCACAGGGGGACGTCGGGATGGCTACACCTTC

J gene: TRBJ1-5
V gene: TRBV15
D gene: TRBD1
clone size: -
CDR3 protein: CATSRERGPFHQPQHF
CDR3 DNA: TGTGCCACCAGCAGAGAGAGGGGGCCTTTTCATCAGCCCCAGCATTTT

J gene: TRBJ2-1
V gene: TRBV25-1
D gene: TRBD2
clone size: -
CDR3 protein: CASTRGDSSYNEQFF
CDR3 DNA: TGTGCCAGCACCCGGGGGGATAGCTCCTACAATGAGCAGTTCTTC

J gene: TRBJ1-1
V gene: TRBV27
D gene: -
clone size: -
CDR3 protein: CASRSGLGENTEAFF
CDR3 DNA: TGTGCCAGCAGAAGCGGGTTGGGGGAGAACACTGAAGCTTTCTTT

J gene: TRBJ1-3
V gene: TRBV20-1
D gene: TRBD1
clone size: few
CDR3 protein: CSAIRGHTIYF
CDR3 DNA: TGCAGTGCTATAAGGGGGCACACCATATATTTT

J gene: TRBJ1-5
V gene: TRBV10-3
D gene: TRBD1
clone size: -
CDR3 protein: CAISESGQGNQPQHF
CDR3 DNA: TGTGCCATCAGTGAGTCGGGACAGGGTAATCAGCCCCAGCATTTT

J gene: TRBJ1-6
V gene: TRBV9
D gene: TRBD1
clone size: -
CDR3 protein: CASSPGQGANSPLHF
CDR3 DNA: TGTGCCAGCAGCCCCGGACAGGGGGCTAATTCACCCCTCCACTTT

J gene: TRBJ2-7
V gene: TRBV19
D gene: -
clone size: -
CDR3 protein: CASSIGYQGREQYF
CDR3 DNA: TGTGCCAGTAGTATAGGATACCAGGGGCGCGAGCAGTACTTC

J gene: TRBJ2-1
V gene: TRBV6-5
D gene: -
clone size: -
CDR3 protein: CASSYSTGSYNEQFF
CDR3 DNA: TGTGCCAGCAGTTACTCGACGGGCTCCTACAATGAGCAGTTCTTC

J gene: TRBJ1-2
V gene: TRBV5-1
D gene: -
clone size: -
CDR3 protein: CASSLERGINYGYTF
CDR3 DNA: TGCGCCAGCAGCTTGGAAAGGGGAATCAACTATGGCTACACCTTC

J gene: TRBJ2-5
V gene: TRBV14
D gene: -
clone size: -
CDR3 protein: CASSQDAGTGLQETQYF
CDR3 DNA: TGTGCCAGCAGCCAAGACGCAGGTACAGGCCTCCAAGAGACCCAGTACTTC